This T cell receptor beta chain was profiled in a study of blood T cell repertoires in COVID-19. Study-level background: Both acute and convalescent COVID-19 samples were obtained from the United States, Italy and Spain. Sources were T cells, B-cell-depleted T cells, or PBMCs; the material itself was cDNA or gDNA.

J gave up 5 bases and V 0 bases, and 9 bases lay outside the gene matches. This CDR3 comprises 16 residues. The germline V gene has CDR1 SGDLS and CDR2 YYNGEE. Authors' data handling: Amplification of reference gene primers provided the estimated nucleated cell counts. The protocol was immunoSEQ multiplex PCR, while the TCRdb copy is restricted to in-frame clones and leaves out a portion. V and J calls and clone size are copied from that table; D and trimming were computed from the DNA. The profile shows about 36,000 clones, around 81% of them singletons. The TCR was taken from a human donor in a cohort sampled during active COVID-19. V and J are TRBV9 and TRBJ2-7; the match to TRBD1 covers 9 bases. The sample was peripheral blood. CDR3 sequence (DNA): TGTGCCAGCAGCGTAGAAACTGGGACAGGGTCAAACGAGCAGTACTTC. Translated, it gives CASSVETGTGSNEQYF.